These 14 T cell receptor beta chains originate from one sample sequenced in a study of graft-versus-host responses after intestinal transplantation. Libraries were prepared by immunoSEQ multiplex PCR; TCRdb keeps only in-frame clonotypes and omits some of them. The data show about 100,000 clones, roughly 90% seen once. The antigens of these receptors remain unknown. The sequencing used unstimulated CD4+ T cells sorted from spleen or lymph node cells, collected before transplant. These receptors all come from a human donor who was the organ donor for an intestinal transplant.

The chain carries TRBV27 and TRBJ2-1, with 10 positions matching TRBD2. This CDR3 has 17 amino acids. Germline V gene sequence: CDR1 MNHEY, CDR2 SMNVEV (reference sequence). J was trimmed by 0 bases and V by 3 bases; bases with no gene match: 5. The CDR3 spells CASSLRTSGISYNEQFF. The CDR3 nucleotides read TGTGCCAGCAGTTTGAGGACTAGCGGTATCTCCTACAATGAGCAGTTCTTC.

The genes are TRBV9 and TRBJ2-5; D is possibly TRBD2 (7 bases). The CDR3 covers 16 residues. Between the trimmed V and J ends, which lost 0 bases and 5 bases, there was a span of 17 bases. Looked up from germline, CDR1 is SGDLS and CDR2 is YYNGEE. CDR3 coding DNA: TGTGCCAGCAGCGTAGTGGCGGGGGCCTCCGGGGAGACCCAGTACTTC. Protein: CASSVVAGASGETQYF. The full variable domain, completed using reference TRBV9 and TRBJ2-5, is DSGVTQTPKHLITATGQRVTLRCSPRSGDLSVYWYQQSLDQGLQFLIQYYNGEERAKGNILERFSAQQFPDLHSELNLSSLELGDSALYFCASSVVAGASGETQYFGPGTRLLVL.

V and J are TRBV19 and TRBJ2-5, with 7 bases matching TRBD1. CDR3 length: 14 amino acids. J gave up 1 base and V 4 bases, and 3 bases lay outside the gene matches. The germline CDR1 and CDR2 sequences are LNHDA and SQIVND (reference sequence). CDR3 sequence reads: CASSTWTGQETQYF. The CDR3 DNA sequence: TGTGCCAGTAGTACCTGGACAGGCCAAGAGACCCAGTACTTC.

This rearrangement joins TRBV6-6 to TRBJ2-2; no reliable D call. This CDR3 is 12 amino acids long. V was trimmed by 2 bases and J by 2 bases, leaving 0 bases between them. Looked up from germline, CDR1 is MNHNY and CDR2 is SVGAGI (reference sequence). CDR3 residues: CASSYNTGELFF. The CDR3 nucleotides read TGTGCCAGCAGTTACAACACCGGGGAGCTGTTTTTT.

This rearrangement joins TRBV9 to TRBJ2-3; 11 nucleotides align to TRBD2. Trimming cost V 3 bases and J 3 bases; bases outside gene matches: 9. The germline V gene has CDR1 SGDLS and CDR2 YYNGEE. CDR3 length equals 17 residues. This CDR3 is CASSEATSGSSTDTQYF. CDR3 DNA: TGTGCCAGCAGCGAGGCTACTAGCGGGAGTAGTACAGATACGCAGTATTTT.

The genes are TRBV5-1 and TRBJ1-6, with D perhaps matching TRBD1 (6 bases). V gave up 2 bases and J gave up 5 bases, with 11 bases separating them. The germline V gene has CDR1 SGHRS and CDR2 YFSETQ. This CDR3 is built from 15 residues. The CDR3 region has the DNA TGCGCCAGCAGCTTCTCACAGGGAGATAATTCACCCCTCCACTTT. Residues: CASSFSQGDNSPLHF.

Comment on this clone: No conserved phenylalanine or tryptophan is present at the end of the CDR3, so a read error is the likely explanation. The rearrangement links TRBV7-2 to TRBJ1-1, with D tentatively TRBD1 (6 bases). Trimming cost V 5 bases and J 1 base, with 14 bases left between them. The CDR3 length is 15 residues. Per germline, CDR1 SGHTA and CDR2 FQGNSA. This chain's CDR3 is CASSPSGGRNTEAFL. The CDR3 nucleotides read TGTGCCAGCAGCCCCAGTGGGGGGCGGAACACTGAAGCTTTCCTT.

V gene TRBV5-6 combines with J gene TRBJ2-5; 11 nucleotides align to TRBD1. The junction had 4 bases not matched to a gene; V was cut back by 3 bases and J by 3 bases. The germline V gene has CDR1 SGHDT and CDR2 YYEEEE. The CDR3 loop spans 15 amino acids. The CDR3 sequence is CASSSRDRGKETQYF. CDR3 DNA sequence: TGTGCCAGCAGCTCCCGGGACAGGGGGAAAGAGACCCAGTACTTC.

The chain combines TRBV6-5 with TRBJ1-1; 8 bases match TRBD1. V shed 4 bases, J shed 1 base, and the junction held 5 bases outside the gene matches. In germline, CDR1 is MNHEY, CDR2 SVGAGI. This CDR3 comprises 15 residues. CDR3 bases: TGTGCCAGCAGTTGGGGGGACAGGCCGAACACTGAAGCTTTCTTT. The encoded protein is CASSWGDRPNTEAFF.

The CDR3: CASSPPPGQGTSKGYTF. In DNA, the CDR3 is TGTGCCAGCTCACCACCCCCGGGACAGGGAACGAGTAAAGGCTACACCTTC. The chain carries TRBV18 and TRBJ1-2; 9 bases are a match to TRBD1. Germline trimming cut 0 bases from V and 8 bases from J; bases unmatched to any gene: 13. This CDR3 has 17 residues. Germline CDR1 is KGHSH and CDR2 is LQKENI.

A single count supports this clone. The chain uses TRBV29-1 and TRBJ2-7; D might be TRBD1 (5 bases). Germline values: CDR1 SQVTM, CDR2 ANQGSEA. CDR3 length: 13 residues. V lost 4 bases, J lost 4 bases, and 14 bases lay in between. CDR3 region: CSVGPIDSYEQYF. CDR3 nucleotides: TGCAGCGTTGGCCCAATAGACAGTTACGAGCAGTACTTC.

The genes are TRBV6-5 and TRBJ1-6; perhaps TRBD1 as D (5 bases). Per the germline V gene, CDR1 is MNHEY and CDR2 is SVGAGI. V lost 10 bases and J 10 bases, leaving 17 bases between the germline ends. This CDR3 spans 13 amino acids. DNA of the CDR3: TGTGCCACCTGGGGCCCACCGCCCTCACCCCTCCACTTT. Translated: CATWGPPPSPLHF.

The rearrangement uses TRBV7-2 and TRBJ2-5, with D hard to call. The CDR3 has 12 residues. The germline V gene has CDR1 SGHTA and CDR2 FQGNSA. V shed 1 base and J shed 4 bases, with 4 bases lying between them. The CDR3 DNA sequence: TGTGCCAGCAGCTTAGGACGAGAGACCCAGTACTTC. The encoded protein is CASSLGRETQYF.

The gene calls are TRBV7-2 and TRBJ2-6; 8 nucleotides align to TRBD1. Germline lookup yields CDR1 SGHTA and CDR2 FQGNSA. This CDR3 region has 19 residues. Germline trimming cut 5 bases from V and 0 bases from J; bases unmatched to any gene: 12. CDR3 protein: CASSPRGQGAGSGANVLTF. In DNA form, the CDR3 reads TGTGCCAGCAGCCCAAGGGGGCAGGGGGCGGGCTCTGGGGCCAACGTCCTGACTTTC.